This T cell receptor beta chain emerged from a study of PD-1 blockade in mismatch repair-deficient tumors (dated by TCRdb to about 2017). The study in broad terms: Between late 2013 and 2016, the trial enrolled around 86 consecutive patients with approximately 13 mismatch repair-deficient cancer types, every one of whom had been previously treated and was progressing. Tumor-associated T cell clones were tracked in the peripheral blood of patients responding to PD-1 blockade by deep sequencing of TCR CDR3 regions. What the study reported, not specific to this receptor: Clones residing in the tumor, which were often undetectable in blood before treatment, expanded quickly after pembrolizumab and then contracted, generally before radiologic responses.

Comment on this clone: This clone's antigen is unknown. Within one base of it there is no much larger clone, and no base qualities were kept.

For each enrolled patient, mismatch repair deficiency was established using either polymerase chain reaction or immunohistochemistry. TCR sequencing was performed for a few patients who responded to pembrolizumab therapy. In the phase II trial, pembrolizumab PD-1 blockade was tested prospectively in advanced mismatch repair-deficient cancers, no matter which tissue of origin the cancers came from. Serial peripheral blood T cell samples were collected before and at multiple times after starting PD-1 blockade. Blood sampling times were expressed in weeks after the first pembrolizumab dose. V is reduced by 6 bases and J by 4 bases, leaving a spacing of 14 bases between them. As encoded in the germline V gene, CDR1 is SGHRS while CDR2 is YFSETQ. Including cysteine and phenylalanine, the CDR3 has 14 amino acids. Only the CDR3 region is kept as DNA, spanning 42 bases read in frame from base 1. Libraries were constructed by the immunoSEQ multiplex PCR assay. Drawn from immuneACCESS, this table holds only the in-frame rearrangements with V and J called that TCRdb kept. Clones are partly lost; checked studies trace under half to an unresolved V gene and leave the rest unexplained. Present in this sample are 80,000 to 130,000 clones, under 90% of which were seen just once. Around 5.8% of the sample is held by the ten biggest clonotypes.

This receptor chain uses TRBV5-1 and TRBJ2-1; a tentative D match to TRBD2 spans 5 bases. The source was peripheral blood, collected approximately 35 weeks after starting pembrolizumab. The receptor was derived from an adult with mismatch repair-deficient cancer. The CDR3 sequence is CASILEVGYNEQFF. The nucleotides read TGCGCCAGCATACTAGAGGTAGGGTACAATGAGCAGTTCTTC.